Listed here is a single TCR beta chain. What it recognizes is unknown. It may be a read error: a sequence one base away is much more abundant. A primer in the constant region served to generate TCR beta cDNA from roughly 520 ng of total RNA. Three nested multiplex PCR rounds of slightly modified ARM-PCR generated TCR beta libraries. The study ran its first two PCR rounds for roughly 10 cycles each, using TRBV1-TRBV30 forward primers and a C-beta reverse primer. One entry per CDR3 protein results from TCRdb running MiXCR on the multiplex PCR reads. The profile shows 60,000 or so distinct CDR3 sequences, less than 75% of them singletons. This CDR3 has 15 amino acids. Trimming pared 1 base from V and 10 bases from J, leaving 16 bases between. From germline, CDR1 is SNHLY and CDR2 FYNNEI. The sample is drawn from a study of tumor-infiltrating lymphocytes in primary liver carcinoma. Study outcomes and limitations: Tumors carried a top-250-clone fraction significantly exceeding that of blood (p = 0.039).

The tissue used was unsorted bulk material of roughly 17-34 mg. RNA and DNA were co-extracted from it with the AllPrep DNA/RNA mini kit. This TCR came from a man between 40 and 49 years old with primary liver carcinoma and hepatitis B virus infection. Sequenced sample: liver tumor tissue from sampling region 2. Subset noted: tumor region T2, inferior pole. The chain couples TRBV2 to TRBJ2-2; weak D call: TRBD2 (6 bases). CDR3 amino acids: CASSEDGTGLSELFF. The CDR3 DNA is TGTGCCAGCAGTGAAGATGGGACGGGACTTTCGGAGCTGTTTTTT.